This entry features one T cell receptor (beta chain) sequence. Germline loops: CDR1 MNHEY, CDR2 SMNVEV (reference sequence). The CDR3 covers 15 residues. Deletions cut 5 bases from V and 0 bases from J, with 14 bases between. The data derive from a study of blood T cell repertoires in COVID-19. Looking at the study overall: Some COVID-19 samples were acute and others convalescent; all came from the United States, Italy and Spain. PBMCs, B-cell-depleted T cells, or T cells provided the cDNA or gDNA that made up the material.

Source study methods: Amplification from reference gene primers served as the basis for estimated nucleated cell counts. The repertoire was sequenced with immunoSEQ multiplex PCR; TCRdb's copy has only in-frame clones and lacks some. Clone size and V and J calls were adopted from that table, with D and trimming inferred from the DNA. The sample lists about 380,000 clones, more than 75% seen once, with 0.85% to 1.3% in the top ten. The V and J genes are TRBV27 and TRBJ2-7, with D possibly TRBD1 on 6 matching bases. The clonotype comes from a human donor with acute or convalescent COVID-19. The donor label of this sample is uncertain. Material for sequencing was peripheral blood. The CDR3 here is CASSPAGTYSYEQYF. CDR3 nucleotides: TGTGCCAGCAGTCCAGCCGGGACATACTCCTACGAGCAGTACTTC.